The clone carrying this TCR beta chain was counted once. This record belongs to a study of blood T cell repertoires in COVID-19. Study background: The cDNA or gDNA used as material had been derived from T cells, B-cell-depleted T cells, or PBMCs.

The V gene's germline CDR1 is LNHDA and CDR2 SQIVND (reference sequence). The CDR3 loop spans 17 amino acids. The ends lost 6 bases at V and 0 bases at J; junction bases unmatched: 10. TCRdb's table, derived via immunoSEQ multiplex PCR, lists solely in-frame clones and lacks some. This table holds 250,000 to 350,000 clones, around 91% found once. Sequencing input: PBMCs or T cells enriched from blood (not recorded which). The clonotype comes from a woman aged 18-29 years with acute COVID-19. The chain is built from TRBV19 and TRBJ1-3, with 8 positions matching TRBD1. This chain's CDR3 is CASSPGGTGLSGNTIYF. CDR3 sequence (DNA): TGTGCCAGTAGCCCTGGTGGGACAGGACTCTCTGGAAACACCATATATTTT.